The 30 T cell receptor beta chains below all came from one sample that was sequenced in a study of regulatory T cells in long-lasting Graves disease. Time point described: newly diagnosed GD, antithyroid drugs for less than 3 months. Extracted RNA from PBMCs served as the source of the TCR library. Libraries of TCR beta came from iRepertoire HTBI primers plus Arm-PCR of CDR3 regions. In TCRdb, the multiplex PCR reads were re-called with MiXCR into one record per CDR3 protein. Of roughly 420,000 distinct CDR3 sequences listed, about a sixth are singletons. The data were also submitted as part of a second study, on T cells in Graves' hyperthyroidism and ophthalmopathy.

This material consisted of peripheral blood mononuclear cells (PBMCs), taken at new diagnosis, from a patient treated with antithyroid drugs. The receptors here all came from a woman under 40 with Graves disease.

This clonotype was counted many times. The chain joins TRBV29-1 to TRBJ2-1; 7 bases map to TRBD2. V was clipped by 3 bases and J by 5 bases; unmatched bases: 4. The germline gives CDR1 SQVTM, CDR2 ANQGSEA. The CDR3 has 13 residues. The CDR3 region is CSVDQRGNNEQFF. CDR3 coding DNA: TGCAGCGTTGACCAGCGGGGCAACAATGAGCAGTTCTTC.

This clonotype has a count of ten or more. The genes are TRBV7-2 and TRBJ2-7, with 10 positions matching TRBD1. This CDR3 spans 14 amino acids. Germline V gives CDR1 SGHTA, CDR2 FQGNSA. The J segment lost 3 bases and the V segment lost 5 bases, leaving 4 bases of the junction unmatched. The CDR3 DNA sequence: TGTGCCAGCAGCCCTTGGACAGGGGGCTACGAGCAGTACTTC. Protein product: CASSPWTGGYEQYF.

This clonotype was counted many times. V is TRBV7-9 and J is TRBJ1-2; D is perhaps TRBD1 (6 bases). The length of the CDR3 is 14 residues. Germline lookup yields CDR1 SEHNR and CDR2 FQNEAQ (reference sequence). V was shortened by 6 bases and J by 6 bases, with 17 bases between the two germline ends. Here the CDR3 reads CASREPGHTDGYTF. In DNA form, the CDR3 reads TGTGCCAGCAGAGAACCGGGACACACGGATGGCTACACCTTC. Full variable domain (remainder filled in from reference TRBV7-9 and TRBJ1-2): DTGVSQNPRHKITKRGQNVTFRCDPISEHNRLYWYRQTLGQGPEFLTYFQNEAQLEKSRLLSDRFSAERPKGSFSTLEIQRTEQGDSAMYLCASREPGHTDGYTFGSGTRLTVV.

This clonotype has a count of ten or more. The genes are TRBV7-9 and TRBJ1-1; 8 bases are a match to TRBD1. V gave up 11 bases and J gave up 5 bases; unmatched junction bases: 7. Per germline, CDR1 SEHNR and CDR2 FQNEAQ (reference sequence). The CDR3 contains 12 residues. The CDR3 nucleotides read TGTGCCGCAGGGGGCGGACGAACTGAAGCTTTCTTT. It encodes CAAGGGRTEAFF.

The chain employs TRBV6-2 or TRBV6-3 and TRBJ1-5; no firm D call. CDR1 MNHEY and CDR2 SVGEGT come from the germline V gene. This CDR3 comprises 17 residues. Trimming took 7 bases from V and 0 from J, leaving 19 bases between them. The CDR3 bases are TGTGCCAGCAAGAGAGATATCTCACAGTATAGCAATCAGCCCCAGCATTTT. Its protein is CASKRDISQYSNQPQHF.

There are many counts of this clonotype. The chain carries TRBV30 and TRBJ2-1; D is uncertain. CDR3 length equals 12 residues. Trimming left V 0 bases short and J 8 bases short, with 8 bases between. The germline V gene encodes CDR1 GTSNPN and CDR2 SVGIG (reference sequence). The CDR3 nucleotides read TGTGCCTGGAGTGTAGGCTGGGATGAGCAGTTCTTC. It specifies CAWSVGWDEQFF.

This clonotype was observed a handful of times. DNA for the CDR3: TGCAGTGCTAGAGCGGGGCCTGGGACTAATGAAAAACTGTTTTTT. Translated, it gives CSARAGPGTNEKLFF. The chain carries TRBV20-1 and TRBJ1-4, with D tentatively TRBD1 (5 bases). V lost 1 base to trimming and J lost 2 bases, with 11 bases between them. The CDR3 is 15 residues long. The V gene's germline CDR1 is DFQATT and CDR2 SNEGSKA (reference sequence).

The V gene is TRBV10-3, the J gene TRBJ2-3; 12 nucleotides match TRBD2. The CDR3 loop spans 15 amino acids. CDR1 and CDR2 (germline): ENHRY, SYGVKD. The V and J ends lost 8 bases and 4 bases, in that order; junction bases with no gene match: 7. Written as DNA, the CDR3 is TGTGCCATCGGGGCTAGCGGGAGGGCCGCAGATACGCAGTATTTT. Encoded protein: CAIGASGRAADTQYF.

This clonotype appeared many times. V is TRBV6-2 or TRBV6-3 and J is TRBJ1-5; D uncertain. The CDR3 runs to 14 residues. V was pared by 0 bases and J by 9 bases, with 12 bases between. Germline V gives CDR1 MNHEY, CDR2 SVGEGT. Here the CDR3 DNA reads TGTGCCAGCAGTTACTCGAGTACTGAGGGGCCCCAGCATTTT. Protein sequence: CASSYSSTEGPQHF.

This clonotype was seen repeatedly, ten times or more. The rearrangement uses TRBV7-9 and TRBJ2-5; a weak D match, TRBD1 (6 bases). The CDR3 length is 15 residues. Germline assignment: CDR1 SEHNR and CDR2 FQNEAQ (reference sequence). V was pared by 4 bases and J by 1 base, with 13 bases between. The CDR3 sequence is CASSYYKGGQETQYF. The CDR3 bases are TGTGCCAGCAGCTACTATAAAGGGGGCCAAGAGACCCAGTACTTC.

This clonotype was seen at least ten times. This sequence joins TRBV6-1 and TRBJ1-6; tentative D call: TRBD1 (6 bases). Between the trimmed V and J ends, which lost 6 bases and 8 bases, there was a span of 11 bases. The CDR3 runs 13 residues. Germline CDR1 is MNHNS and CDR2 is SASEGT. The CDR3 loop is CASSPEGDSPLHF. CDR3 coding DNA: TGTGCCAGCAGCCCGGAGGGGGATTCACCCCTCCACTTT.

The rearrangement joins TRBV19 to TRBJ1-2; D might be TRBD1 (6 bases). V shed 3 bases and J shed 2 bases, with 13 bases lying between them. The CDR3 length is 15 residues. CDR1 is LNHDA and CDR2 is SQIVND in the germline V gene (reference sequence). The CDR3 region has the DNA TGTGCCAGTAGTATCCACAGGGAAATAAACTATGGCTACACCTTC. Translation gives CASSIHREINYGYTF.

This clonotype appeared many times. This sequence joins TRBV5-6 and TRBJ2-5, with 8 bases fitting TRBD2. Germline CDR1 reads SGHDT; CDR2 reads YYEEEE. This CDR3 contains 15 residues. Trimming at V came to 6 bases and at J to 4 bases, leaving 11 bases not matched to a gene. The CDR3 region has the DNA TGTGCCAGCACTAGAAGGACGGCGGGAGGAGAGACCCAGTACTTC. As protein: CASTRRTAGGETQYF.

This rearrangement joins TRBV6-2 or TRBV6-3 to TRBJ1-3; tentative D call: TRBD1 (5 bases). Germline V gene data show CDR1 as MNHEY and CDR2 as SVGEGT. Trimming stripped 6 bases from V and 4 bases from J, with 22 bases between. This CDR3 contains 17 residues. The CDR3 DNA reads TGTGCCAGCAGCCGTTTCGCGGACATGGTAGGGGGAAACACCATATATTTT. Protein: CASSRFADMVGGNTIYF.

In its sample, this clonotype was seen many times. The rearrangement uses TRBV6-2 or TRBV6-3 and TRBJ2-5, with D perhaps TRBD2 (5 bases). Trimming removed 5 bases at V and 5 bases at J, with 15 bases between. Germline V gene lookup returns CDR1 MNHEY and CDR2 SVGEGT. The CDR3 covers 14 residues. Written as DNA, the CDR3 is TGTGCCAGCAGTACCCTCTGGGAGCGTGAGACCCAGTACTTC. Amino acid sequence: CASSTLWERETQYF.

This clonotype was counted many times. V and J are TRBV6-2 or TRBV6-3 and TRBJ1-1; unclear D gene. Trimming pared 6 bases from V and 1 base from J, leaving 6 bases between. Germline V gives CDR1 MNHEY, CDR2 SVGEGT. The CDR3 extends over 12 amino acids. The CDR3: CASSDPNTEAFF. As DNA, the CDR3 is TGTGCCAGCAGCGACCCGAACACTGAAGCTTTCTTT.

Remarks on this clonotype: A much larger clone differs from this one at a single base, so this may be a read error. The genes are TRBV7-9 and TRBJ2-3; D ambiguous. Germline V gives CDR1 SEHNR, CDR2 FQNEAQ (reference sequence). The CDR3 runs to 12 residues. The CDR3 coding sequence is TGTGCCGGCAGCTTATGGGTGGATACGCAGTATTTT. This codes for CAGSLWVDTQYF. The full variable domain, completed using reference TRBV7-9 and TRBJ2-3, is DTGVSQNPRHKITKRGQNVTFRCDPISEHNRLYWYRQTLGQGPEFLTYFQNEAQLEKSRLLSDRFSAERPKGSFSTLEIQRTEQGDSAMYLCAGSLWVDTQYFGPGTRLTVL.

The chain employs TRBV12-3 or TRBV12-4 and TRBJ2-7; tentatively, D is TRBD1 (5 bases). CDR3 length: 12 residues. V dropped 6 bases and J dropped 6 bases, with 12 bases sitting between them. The CDR3 loop reads CASRRGPSEQYF. The CDR3 coding sequence is TGTGCCAGCAGAAGGGGTCCAAGCGAGCAGTACTTC.

The chain recombines TRBV29-1 with TRBJ2-2; 7 bases are shared with TRBD1. V dropped 7 bases and J dropped 0; count of bases not matched to a gene: 5. CDR3 length: 14 amino acids. From germline, CDR1 is SQVTM and CDR2 ANQGSEA. The CDR3 spells CSALTGTNTGELFF. The CDR3 bases are TGCAGCGCCTTGACAGGGACGAACACCGGGGAGCTGTTTTTT.

The CDR3, as DNA: TGTGCCAGCAGTGATGTGGGCGGCAATCAGCCCCAGCATTTT. As protein: CASSDVGGNQPQHF. The chain employs TRBV25-1 and TRBJ1-5; D uncertain. Germline loops: CDR1 MGHDK, CDR2 SYGVNS. This CDR3 contains 14 residues. V gave up 3 bases and J gave up 2 bases, with 8 bases separating them.

This clonotype was seen at least ten times. This chain connects TRBV7-9 to TRBJ1-2; D gene unclear. CDR1 is SEHNR and CDR2 is FQNEAQ in the germline V gene (reference sequence). The CDR3 runs 14 residues. V was shortened by 5 bases and J by 2 bases, with 12 bases between the two germline ends. CDR3 nucleotides: TGTGCCAGCAGCCCCGCCTCAAGAAACTATGGCTACACCTTC. Translating it yields CASSPASRNYGYTF.

This chain connects TRBV20-1 to TRBJ2-7, with D uncertain. This CDR3 is built from 13 residues. Trimming took off 6 bases at V and 3 bases at J, with 15 bases between the two ends. The V gene's germline CDR1 is DFQATT and CDR2 SNEGSKA (reference sequence). The CDR3 DNA reads as TGCAGTGCATACACCGCCAACCGCTACGAGCAGTACTTC. It yields the protein CSAYTANRYEQYF.

For this clonotype: Given a much more abundant clone one base away, this may be a read error. The chain has TRBV5-4 and TRBJ2-3; 10 nucleotides match TRBD1. The ends lost 3 bases at V and 2 bases at J; junction bases unmatched: 3. The germline V gene has CDR1 SGHNT and CDR2 YYREEE (reference sequence). The CDR3 loop spans 15 amino acids. CDR3 coding DNA: TGTGCCAGCAGCTCTGGGACAGGGGCCACAGATACGCAGTATTTT. It specifies CASSSGTGATDTQYF.

This clonotype was seen at least ten times. The V and J genes are TRBV7-2 and TRBJ1-5; D possibly corresponds to TRBD1 (5 bases). Germline V CDR1 and CDR2: SGHTA, FQGNSA. V lost 3 bases and J 6 bases, leaving 12 bases between the germline ends. This CDR3 is built from 14 residues. The CDR3 loop reads CASSFDRLGQPQHF. The DNA of the CDR3 is TGTGCCAGCAGCTTTGACAGACTCGGTCAGCCCCAGCATTTT.

V gene TRBV28 combines with J gene TRBJ1-5, with D uncertain. The CDR3 covers 12 residues. V was clipped by 5 bases and J by 9 bases, with 11 bases between them. Germline-derived CDR1 and CDR2 are MDHEN and SYDVKM. CDR3 in amino acids: CASSPPVGPQHF. The CDR3 DNA is TGTGCCAGCAGTCCCCCGGTGGGGCCCCAGCATTTT.

V and J are TRBV4-3 and TRBJ1-2; 11 bases line up with TRBD1. Germline V gene lookup returns CDR1 LGHNA and CDR2 YSLEER. V lost 5 bases to trimming and J lost 3 bases; unmatched junction nucleotides: 5. This CDR3 contains 15 residues. The CDR3: CASSTGTGGDYGYTF. In nucleotides, the CDR3 is TGCGCCAGCAGCACTGGGACAGGGGGGGACTATGGCTACACCTTC.

This clonotype was seen many times. V gene TRBV7-8 combines with J gene TRBJ2-7, with D unclear. Trimming took 1 base from V and 1 from J, leaving 5 bases between them. The CDR3 has 13 residues. Germline V gene lookup returns CDR1 SGHVS and CDR2 FQNEAQ. CDR3 in DNA: TGTGCCAGCAGCTTAGTTTGGTCCTACGAGCAGTACTTC. Protein sequence: CASSLVWSYEQYF. The variable domain in full, completed from reference TRBV7-8 and TRBJ2-7, reads GAGVSQSPRYKVAKRGQDVALRCDPISGHVSLFWYQQALGQGPEFLTYFQNEAQLDKSGLPSDRFFAERPEGSVSTLKIQRTQQEDSAVYLCASSLVWSYEQYFGPGTRLTVT.

This sequence joins TRBV9 and TRBJ2-1; 7 bases fit TRBD2. V lost 0 bases to trimming and J lost 2 bases; unmatched junction nucleotides: 5. The CDR3 is 16 residues long. From germline, CDR1 is SGDLS and CDR2 YYNGEE. The CDR3 sequence: CASSVGAGEAYNEQFF. CDR3 nucleotides: TGTGCCAGCAGCGTAGGGGCGGGAGAAGCCTACAATGAGCAGTTCTTC.

This clonotype appeared a few times. The chain links TRBV20-1 to TRBJ1-2; D ambiguous. Germline V gene lookup returns CDR1 DFQATT and CDR2 SNEGSKA (reference sequence). V lost 0 bases, J lost 2 bases, and 7 bases lay in between. The CDR3 contains 13 residues. CDR3 bases: TGCAGTGCTAGAGATACACAAAACTATGGCTACACCTTC. As protein: CSARDTQNYGYTF.

V gene TRBV7-2 combines with J gene TRBJ2-7, with 8 bases aligning to TRBD2. Looked up from germline, CDR1 is SGHTA and CDR2 is FQGNSA. The length of the CDR3 is 17 residues. Losses at the gene ends were 4 bases for V and 0 bases for J; bases not matched to a gene: 11. CDR3 loop: CASSSSGTSSLSYEQYF. The CDR3 nucleotides are TGTGCCAGCAGCTCCTCCGGGACTAGTAGTCTCTCCTACGAGCAGTACTTC.